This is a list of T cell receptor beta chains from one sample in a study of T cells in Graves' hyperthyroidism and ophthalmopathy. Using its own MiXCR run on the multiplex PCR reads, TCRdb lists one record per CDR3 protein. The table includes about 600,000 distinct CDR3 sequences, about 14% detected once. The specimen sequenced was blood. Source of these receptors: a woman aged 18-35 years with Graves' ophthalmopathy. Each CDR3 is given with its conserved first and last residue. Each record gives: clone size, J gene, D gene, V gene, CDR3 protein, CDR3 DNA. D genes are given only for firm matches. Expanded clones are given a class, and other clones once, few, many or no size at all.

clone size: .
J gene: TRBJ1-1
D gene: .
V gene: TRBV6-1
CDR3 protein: CASRSRSRTEAFF
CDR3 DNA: TGTGCCAGCAGATCCCGAAGTAGGACTGAAGCTTTCTTT

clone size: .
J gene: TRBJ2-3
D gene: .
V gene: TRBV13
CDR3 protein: CASSSPLADTQYF
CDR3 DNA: TGTGCCAGCAGCTCCCCGCTGGCAGATACGCAGTATTTT

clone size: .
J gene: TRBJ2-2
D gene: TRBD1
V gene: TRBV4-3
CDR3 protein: CASSPTGTGASGLFF
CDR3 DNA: TGCGCCAGCAGCCCTACCGGGACAGGGGCTAGCGGGCTGTTTTTT

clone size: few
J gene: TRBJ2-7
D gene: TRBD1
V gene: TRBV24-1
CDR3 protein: CATSDPGQGFHEQYF
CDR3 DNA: TGTGCCACCAGTGATCCGGGACAGGGGTTCCACGAGCAGTACTTC

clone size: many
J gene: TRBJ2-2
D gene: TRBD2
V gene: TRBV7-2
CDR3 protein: CASSLDPGGVAGELFF
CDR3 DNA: TGTGCCAGCAGCTTAGATCCGGGGGGGGTCGCCGGGGAGCTGTTTTTT

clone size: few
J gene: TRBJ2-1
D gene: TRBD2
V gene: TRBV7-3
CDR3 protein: CASSLSGRGFNEQFF
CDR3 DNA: TGTGCCAGCAGCTTGTCCGGGAGGGGGTTCAATGAGCAGTTCTTC

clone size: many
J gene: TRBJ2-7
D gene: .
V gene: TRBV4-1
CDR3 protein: CASSQDFEGKQYF
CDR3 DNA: TGCGCCAGCAGCCAAGACTTCGAGGGGAAGCAGTACTTC

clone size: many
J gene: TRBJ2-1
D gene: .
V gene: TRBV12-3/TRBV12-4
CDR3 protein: CASRLAASYNEQFF
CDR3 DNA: TGTGCCAGCAGATTAGCGGCCTCCTACAATGAGCAGTTCTTC

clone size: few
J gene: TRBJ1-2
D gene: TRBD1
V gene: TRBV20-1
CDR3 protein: CSAYNPGQASSTGTF
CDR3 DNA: TGCAGTGCTTATAACCCGGGACAGGCGTCCTCAACGGGGACCTTC

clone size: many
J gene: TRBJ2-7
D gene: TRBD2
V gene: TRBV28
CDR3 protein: CASTTGTSRYEQYF
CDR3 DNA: TGTGCCAGCACAACCGGGACTAGCAGGTACGAGCAGTACTTC

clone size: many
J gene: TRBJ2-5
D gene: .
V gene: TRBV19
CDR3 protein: CASSRDWQGETQYF
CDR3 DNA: TGTGCCAGTAGTAGGGACTGGCAAGGGGAGACCCAGTACTTC

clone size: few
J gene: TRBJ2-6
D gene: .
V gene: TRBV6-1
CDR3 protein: CASSDSIGLGANVLTF
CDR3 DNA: TGTGCCAGCAGTGACAGTATAGGTTTAGGGGCCAACGTCCTGACTTTC

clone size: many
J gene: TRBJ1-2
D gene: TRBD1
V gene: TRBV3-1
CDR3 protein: CASSQGTGARGYTF
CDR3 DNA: TGTGCCAGCAGCCAAGGGACAGGGGCGAGGGGCTACACCTTC

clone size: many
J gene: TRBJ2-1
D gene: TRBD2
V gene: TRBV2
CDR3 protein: CASTLSGIRNEQFF
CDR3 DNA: TGTGCCAGCACCCTAAGCGGGATCCGCAATGAGCAGTTCTTC

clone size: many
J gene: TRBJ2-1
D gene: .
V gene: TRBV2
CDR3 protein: CASNPQAYNEQFF
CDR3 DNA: TGTGCCAGCAACCCACAGGCCTACAATGAGCAGTTCTTC

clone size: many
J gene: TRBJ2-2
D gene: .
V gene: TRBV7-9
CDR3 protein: CASSFATTGELFF
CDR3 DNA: TGTGCCAGCAGCTTTGCGACGACCGGGGAGCTGTTTTTT

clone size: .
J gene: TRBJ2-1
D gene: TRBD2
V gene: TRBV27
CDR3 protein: CASSWGGASGGFPGYNEQFF
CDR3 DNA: TGTGCCAGCAGTTGGGGGGGGGCTAGCGGGGGTTTCCCCGGGTACAATGAGCAGTTCTTC

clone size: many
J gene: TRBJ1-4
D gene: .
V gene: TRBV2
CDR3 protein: CASSEGEGAEKLFF
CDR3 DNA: TGTGCCAGCAGTGAAGGGGAAGGGGCGGAAAAACTGTTTTTT

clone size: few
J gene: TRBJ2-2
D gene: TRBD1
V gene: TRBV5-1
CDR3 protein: CASSRTGTEVAGELFF
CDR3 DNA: TGCGCCAGCAGCAGAACCGGGACAGAAGTGGCCGGGGAGCTGTTTTTT

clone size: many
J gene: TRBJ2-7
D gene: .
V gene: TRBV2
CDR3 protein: CASRNIWGGTLYEQYF
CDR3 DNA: TGTGCCAGCAGAAATATCTGGGGCGGAACTTTATACGAGCAGTACTTC

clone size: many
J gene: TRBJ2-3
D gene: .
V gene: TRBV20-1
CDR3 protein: CSARIQGGYSDTQYF
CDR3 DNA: TGCAGTGCTAGGATACAGGGGGGGTATTCGGATACGCAGTATTTT

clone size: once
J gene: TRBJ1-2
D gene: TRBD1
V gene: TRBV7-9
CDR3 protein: CASSFRGHRGHYGYTF
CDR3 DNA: TGTGCCAGCAGCTTCCGGGGGCACAGGGGGCACTATGGCTACACCTTC

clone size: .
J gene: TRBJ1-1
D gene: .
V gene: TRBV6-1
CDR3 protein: CASSERGGGGTEAFF
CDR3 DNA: TGTGCCAGCAGCGAGCGGGGGGGAGGCGGCACTGAAGCTTTCTTT

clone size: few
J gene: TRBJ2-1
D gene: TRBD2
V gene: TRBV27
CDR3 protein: CASSFGLAGGQDEQFF
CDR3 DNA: TGTGCCAGCAGTTTCGGACTAGCGGGAGGTCAGGATGAGCAGTTCTTC

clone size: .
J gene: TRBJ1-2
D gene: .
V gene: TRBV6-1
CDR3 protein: CASSDNWGNYGYTF
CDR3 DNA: TGTGCCAGCAGTGACAACTGGGGGAACTATGGCTACACCTTC

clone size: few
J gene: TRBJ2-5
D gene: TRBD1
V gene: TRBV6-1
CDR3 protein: CASSTLQLPGQGARETQYF
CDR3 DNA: TGTGCCAGCAGTACCTTACAACTTCCGGGACAGGGGGCTAGGGAGACCCAGTACTTC

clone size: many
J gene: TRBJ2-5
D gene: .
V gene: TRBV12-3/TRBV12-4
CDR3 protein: CASSIWAQETQYF
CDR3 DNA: TGTGCCAGCAGTATATGGGCCCAAGAGACCCAGTACTTC

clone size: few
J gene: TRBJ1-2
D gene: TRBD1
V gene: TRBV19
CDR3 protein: CASSIEGQASYGYTF
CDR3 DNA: TGTGCCAGTAGTATAGAGGGACAGGCTTCCTATGGCTACACCTTC

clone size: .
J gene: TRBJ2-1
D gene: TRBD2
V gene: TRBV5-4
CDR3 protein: CASSRILAVSSCNEQFF
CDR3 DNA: TGCGCCAGCAGCCGGATCCTAGCGGTCAGCTCCTGCAATGAGCAGTTCTTC

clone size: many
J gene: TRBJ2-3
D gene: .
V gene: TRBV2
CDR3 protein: CASSDHPTRWADTQYF
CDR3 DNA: TGTGCCAGCAGTGATCACCCCACCCGGTGGGCAGATACGCAGTATTTT

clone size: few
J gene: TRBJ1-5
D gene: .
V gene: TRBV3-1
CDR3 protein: CASSQGSVRGDQPQHF
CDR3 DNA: TGTGCCAGCAGCCAAGGGTCAGTGAGGGGGGATCAGCCCCAGCATTTT

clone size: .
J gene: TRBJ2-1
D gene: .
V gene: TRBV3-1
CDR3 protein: CASSQGGTLAYNEQFF
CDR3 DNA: TGTGCCAGCAGCCAAGGAGGGACACTAGCCTACAATGAGCAGTTCTTC

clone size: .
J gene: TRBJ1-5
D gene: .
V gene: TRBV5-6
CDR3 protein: CASSSPGTPPHF
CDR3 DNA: TGTGCCAGCAGCTCTCCCGGGACCCCGCCGCATTTT

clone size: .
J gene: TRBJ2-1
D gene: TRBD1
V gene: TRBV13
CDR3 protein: CASSESGTGNTNEQFF
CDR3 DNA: TGTGCCAGCAGCGAGTCCGGGACAGGGAATACCAATGAGCAGTTCTTC

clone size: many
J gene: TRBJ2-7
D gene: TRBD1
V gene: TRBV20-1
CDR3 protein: CSASDRGHGYEQYF
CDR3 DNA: TGCAGTGCTTCGGACAGGGGGCACGGCTACGAGCAGTACTTC

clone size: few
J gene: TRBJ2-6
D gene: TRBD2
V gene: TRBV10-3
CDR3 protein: CAISWTSGASGANVLTF
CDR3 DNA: TGTGCCATCAGTTGGACTAGCGGGGCCTCTGGGGCCAACGTCCTGACTTTC

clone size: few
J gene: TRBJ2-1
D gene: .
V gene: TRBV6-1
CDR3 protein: CASSSVPGIYNEQFF
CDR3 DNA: TGTGCCAGCAGTTCGGTGCCAGGGATCTACAATGAGCAGTTCTTC

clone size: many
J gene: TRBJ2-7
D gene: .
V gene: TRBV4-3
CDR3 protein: CASSQDQVSYEQYF
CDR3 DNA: TGCGCCAGCAGCCAAGACCAGGTATCCTACGAGCAGTACTTC

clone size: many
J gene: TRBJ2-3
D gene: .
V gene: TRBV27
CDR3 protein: CASSLLGSGTDTQYF
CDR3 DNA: TGTGCCAGCAGTTTATTAGGGTCAGGCACAGATACGCAGTATTTT